The rows below give T cell receptor beta chains drawn from one sample of a study of blood T cell repertoires in COVID-19. Clones were sequenced by immunoSEQ multiplex PCR, and TCRdb holds only the in-frame ones, with some missing. The sample carries some 89,000 clones, around 85% recorded once. Sample: peripheral blood. The receptors originated from a man in his sixties with acute or convalescent COVID-19. CDR3s leave out the opening cysteine and the closing phenylalanine or tryptophan. Clone size, where shown, is once, few, many, or a class for clones that have expanded.

CDR3aa | j_gene | v_gene | abundance
ASSPMGLASQETQY | TRBJ2-5 | TRBV7-6 | .
ARVDRVYFYEQY | TRBJ2-7 | TRBV19 | .
ASSLFRAWGTQVNGYT | TRBJ1-2 | TRBV7-2 | once
ASSLVTGTGNAGQPQH | TRBJ1-5 | TRBV7-8 | .
ASSSLGRRTEAF | TRBJ1-1 | TRBV7-9 | few
ASSSGQGLGQY | TRBJ2-7 | TRBV5-6 | few
AINRGGGETQY | TRBJ2-5 | TRBV10-3 | .
ASSLRQRFYGYT | TRBJ1-2 | TRBV3-1/TRBV3-2 | few
ASSPPNRKQY | TRBJ2-7 | TRBV28 | .
ASSERGTGGDGYT | TRBJ1-2 | TRBV3-1/TRBV3-2 | .
ATTLNTGELF | TRBJ2-2 | TRBV12-3/TRBV12-4 | .
ASSYLFSGQEGNQPQH | TRBJ1-5 | TRBV6-2/TRBV6-3 | .
ASSLAGAGSYEQY | TRBJ2-7 | TRBV5-6 | .
ASSYRSLRDSRELF | TRBJ2-2 | TRBV6-2/TRBV6-3 | .
ASSFDRGTYEQY | TRBJ2-7 | TRBV7-2 | .
ASSLVQSLEAF | TRBJ1-1 | TRBV11-2 | .
ASSPRNSYNEQF | TRBJ2-1 | TRBV9 | once
ASSLTGGKDTIY | TRBJ1-3 | TRBV7-9 | .
ASNTTVAKNIQY | TRBJ2-4 | TRBV2 | few
ASSATYEQY | TRBJ2-7 | TRBV25-1 | .
ASSLGSRGSYEQY | TRBJ2-7 | TRBV27 | .
ASSTRGGLVRETQY | TRBJ2-5 | TRBV7-9 | .
ASSLGRGTEAF | TRBJ1-1 | TRBV5-8 | .
ASSIFGTGVGTEAF | TRBJ1-1 | TRBV19 | few
ASSYQGMGEQY | TRBJ2-7 | TRBV6-2/TRBV6-3 | .
ASSPGVLNTEAF | TRBJ1-1 | TRBV6-6 | few
ASSPGTVNEKLF | TRBJ1-4 | TRBV3-1/TRBV3-2 | .
ASSSLNQPQH | TRBJ1-5 | TRBV28 | .
ASSLSIQGNGEKLF | TRBJ1-4 | TRBV4-3 | once
ASYKTGGPYNEQF | TRBJ2-1 | TRBV19 | .
ASSVGQGATTDTQY | TRBJ2-3 | TRBV9 | .
ASSISNRYTDTQY | TRBJ2-3 | TRBV19 | .
AWSGWEGHRATEAF | TRBJ1-1 | TRBV30 | few
ATSRQVNQPQH | TRBJ1-5 | TRBV15 | .
ASTPGTSGYQETQY | TRBJ2-5 | TRBV2 | .
AWSRGQGEEKLF | TRBJ1-4 | TRBV30 | .
ASSAGWGPSGYTQY | TRBJ2-3 | TRBV18 | .
ASSPYSWTGELF | TRBJ2-2 | TRBV11-3 | .
SVEQGADTQY | TRBJ2-3 | TRBV29-1 | once
ASSAGRQGSEQF | TRBJ2-1 | TRBV27 | .
ASSPGLAGAYEQY | TRBJ2-7 | TRBV3-1/TRBV3-2 | few
ASSIAGGTYEQY | TRBJ2-7 | TRBV19 | .
ASSTSGGTDTQY | TRBJ2-3 | TRBV19 | .
ASSLTTGYT | TRBJ1-2 | TRBV7-9 | .
ASSFGLQETQY | TRBJ2-5 | TRBV7-9 | .
ASSPRGQGWQETQY | TRBJ2-5 | TRBV5-4 | .
ASSLSGSGVYEQY | TRBJ2-7 | TRBV6-5 | .
ASSYITTSGDNEQF | TRBJ2-1 | TRBV18 | .
ASSQTGDSQETQY | TRBJ2-5 | TRBV4-3 | .
SVEDTGISGEQF | TRBJ2-1 | TRBV29-1 | .
ASSLGLGTDEKLF | TRBJ1-4 | TRBV7-9 | .
AISEPGFLPGNSPLH | TRBJ1-6 | TRBV10-3 | .
ASSDLAGAGETQY | TRBJ2-5 | TRBV9 | once
ASRNLAGAFSNEQY | TRBJ2-7 | TRBV27 | .
ASREQGANTEAF | TRBJ1-1 | TRBV27 | many
ASSSLLAGGSKEQY | TRBJ2-7 | TRBV27 | .
SVAGQGAIDTEAF | TRBJ1-1 | TRBV29-1 | many
ASSDDRLEEQY | TRBJ2-7 | TRBV5-1 | .
ASSFGEIAYNEQF | TRBJ2-1 | TRBV7-8 | .